This T cell receptor (beta chain) was sequenced during a study of radiotherapy plus CTLA-4 blockade in lung cancer. General study points: The study found tumor-derived TCR clones expanded in blood after radiotherapy plus ipilimumab.

In regard to this clone: Its antigen remains unidentified.

Generated by immunoSEQ multiplex PCR, the TCRdb table keeps only in-frame clones and is missing some. The data contain around 55,000 clones, 82% of them seen just once; the ten biggest clones take up more than 5.5%. This CDR3 comprises 14 residues. CDR1 is SGHRS and CDR2 is YFSETQ in the germline V gene. V lost 4 bases, J lost 6 bases, and 14 bases lay in between. This TCR derives from a human donor with non-small cell lung cancer whose response to radiotherapy plus ipilimumab could not be evaluated. This sample comprised peripheral blood, obtained from a patient treated with radiotherapy plus ipilimumab. J is TRBJ1-5 and V is TRBV5-1, with no clear D. CDR3 amino acids: CASSPGGRSQPQHF. The CDR3 DNA follows: TGCGCCAGCAGCCCGGGAGGAAGGAGTCAGCCCCAGCATTTT. The full variable domain, completed using reference TRBV5-1 and TRBJ1-5, is KAGVTQTPRYLIKTRGQQVTLSCSPISGHRSVSWYQQTPGQGLQFLFEYFSETQRNKGNFPGRFSGRQFSNSRSEMNVSTLELGDSALYLCASSPGGRSQPQHFGDGTRLSIL.